This record looks at one T cell receptor beta chain sequence and its context. Its antigen remains unidentified. This sample is drawn from a study of siplizumab effects on memory and regulatory T cells. Whole-study results and caveats: An assignable naive or memory phenotype was lacking in roughly 80-96% of proliferating CD4+ or CD8+ clones. Memory cells seemed less diverse than naive T cells, which seemed major alloresponse contributors. No more than a minor fraction of alloreactive clones could be traced back to unstimulated subsets.

TCRdb keeps only in-frame clones here, not all; method: immunoSEQ multiplex PCR. The sample lists around 100,000 clones, approximately 91% seen once, with 0.15% in the top ten. The CDR3 sequence is 14 residues long. V lost 3 bases, J lost 0 bases, and 6 bases lay in between. Per germline, CDR1 MNHEY and CDR2 SMNVEV (reference sequence). Sequencing was performed on CD4+ T cells sorted from blood. The rearrangement joins TRBV27 to TRBJ1-5; no definite D call. The source is a human donor in good health. This chain's CDR3 is CASSFDHSNQPQHF. CDR3 sequence (DNA): TGTGCCAGCAGTTTTGATCATAGCAATCAGCCCCAGCATTTT.